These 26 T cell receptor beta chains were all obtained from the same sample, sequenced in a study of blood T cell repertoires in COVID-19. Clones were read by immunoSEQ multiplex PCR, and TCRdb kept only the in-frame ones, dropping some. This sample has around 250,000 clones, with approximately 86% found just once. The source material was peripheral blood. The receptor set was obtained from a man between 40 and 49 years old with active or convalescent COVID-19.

The CDR3 nucleotides read TGTGCCAGCAGGCAAGAGGGAGGGACTGGTCAGCCCCAGCATTTT. Residues: CASRQEGGTGQPQHF. The chain links TRBV2 to TRBJ1-5, with a weak D call TRBD1 (5 bases). Deletions cut 6 bases from V and 6 bases from J, with 18 bases between. The CDR3 has 15 amino acids. The germline V gene has CDR1 SNHLY and CDR2 FYNNEI. Full variable domain (missing parts from reference TRBV2 and TRBJ1-5): EPEVTQTPSHQVTQMGQEVILRCVPISNHLYFYWYRQILGQKVEFLVSFYNNEISEKSEIFDDQFSVERPDGSNFTLKIRSTKLEDSAMYFCASRQEGGTGQPQHFGDGTRLSIL.

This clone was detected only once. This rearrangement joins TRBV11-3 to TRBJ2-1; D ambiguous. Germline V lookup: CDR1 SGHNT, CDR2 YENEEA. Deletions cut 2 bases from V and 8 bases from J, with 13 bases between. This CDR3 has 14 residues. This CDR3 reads CASSLTRIQDEQFF. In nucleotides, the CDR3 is TGTGCCAGCAGCTTAACCCGAATTCAGGATGAGCAGTTCTTC.

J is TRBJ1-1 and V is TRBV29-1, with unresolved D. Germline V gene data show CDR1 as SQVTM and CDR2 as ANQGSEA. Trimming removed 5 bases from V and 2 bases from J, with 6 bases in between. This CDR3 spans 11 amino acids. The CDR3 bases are TGCAGCGTTCATCCCAACACTGAAGCTTTCTTT. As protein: CSVHPNTEAFF.

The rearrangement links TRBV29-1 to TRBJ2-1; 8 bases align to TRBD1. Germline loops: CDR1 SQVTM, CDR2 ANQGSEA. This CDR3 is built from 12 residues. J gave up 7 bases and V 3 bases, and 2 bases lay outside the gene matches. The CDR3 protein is CSVDWTGNEQFF. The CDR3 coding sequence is TGCAGCGTTGACTGGACAGGGAATGAGCAGTTCTTC.

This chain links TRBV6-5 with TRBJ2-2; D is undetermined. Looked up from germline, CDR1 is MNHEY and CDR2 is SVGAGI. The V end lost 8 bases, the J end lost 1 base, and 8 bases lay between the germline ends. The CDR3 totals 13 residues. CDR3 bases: TGTGCCAGCGCCCTAGTGAACACCGGGGAGCTGTTTTTT. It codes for CASALVNTGELFF.

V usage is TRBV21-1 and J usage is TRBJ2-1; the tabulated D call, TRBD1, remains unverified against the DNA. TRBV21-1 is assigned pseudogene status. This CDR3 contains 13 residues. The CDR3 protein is CASSKEGVNEQFF. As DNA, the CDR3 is TGTGCCAGCAGCAAAGAGGGGGTCAATGAGCAGTTCTTC.

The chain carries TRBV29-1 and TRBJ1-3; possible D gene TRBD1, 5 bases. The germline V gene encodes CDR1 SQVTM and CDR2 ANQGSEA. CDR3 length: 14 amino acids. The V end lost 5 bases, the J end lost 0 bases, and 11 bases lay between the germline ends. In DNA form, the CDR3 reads TGCAGCGTTACGGGACTGATCTCTGGAAACACCATATATTTT. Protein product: CSVTGLISGNTIYF. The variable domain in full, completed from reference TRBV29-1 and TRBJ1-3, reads SAVISQKPSRDICQRGTSLTIQCQVDSQVTMMFWYRQQPGQSLTLIATANQGSEATYESGFVIDKFPISRPNLTFSTLTVSNMSPEDSSIYLCSVTGLISGNTIYFGEGSWLTVV.

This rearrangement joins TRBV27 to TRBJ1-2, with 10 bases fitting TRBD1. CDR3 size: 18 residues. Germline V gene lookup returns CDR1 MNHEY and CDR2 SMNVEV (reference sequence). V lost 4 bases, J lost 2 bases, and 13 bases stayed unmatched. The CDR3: CASSSSPGQGRLNYGYTF. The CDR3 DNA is TGTGCCAGCAGTTCCTCCCCGGGACAGGGGCGTCTGAACTATGGCTACACCTTC.

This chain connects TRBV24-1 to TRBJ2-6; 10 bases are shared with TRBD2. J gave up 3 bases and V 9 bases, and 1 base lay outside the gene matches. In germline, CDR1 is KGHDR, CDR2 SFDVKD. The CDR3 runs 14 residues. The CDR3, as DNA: TGTGCCACCGGGACTAGCGATGGGGCCAACGTCCTGACTTTC. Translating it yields CATGTSDGANVLTF.

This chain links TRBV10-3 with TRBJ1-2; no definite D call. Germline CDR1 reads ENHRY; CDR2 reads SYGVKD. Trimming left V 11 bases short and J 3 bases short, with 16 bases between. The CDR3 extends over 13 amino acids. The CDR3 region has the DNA TGTGCCCTTTCGAGGGAGGAGCACTATGGCTACACCTTC. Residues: CALSREEHYGYTF.

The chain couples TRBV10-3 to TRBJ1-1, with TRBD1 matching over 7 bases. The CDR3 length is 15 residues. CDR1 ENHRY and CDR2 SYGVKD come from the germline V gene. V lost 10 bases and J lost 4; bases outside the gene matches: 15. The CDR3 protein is CATSTITGARTEAFF. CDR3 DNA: TGTGCCACCTCGACGATCACAGGGGCCCGCACTGAAGCTTTCTTT.

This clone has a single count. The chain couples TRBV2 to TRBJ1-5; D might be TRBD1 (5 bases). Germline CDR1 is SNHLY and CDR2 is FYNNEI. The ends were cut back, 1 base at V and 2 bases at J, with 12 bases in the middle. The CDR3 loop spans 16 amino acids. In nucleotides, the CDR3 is TGTGCCAGCAGTGAAGGGTCCAGGGAAGGCAATCAGCCCCAGCATTTT. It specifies CASSEGSREGNQPQHF.

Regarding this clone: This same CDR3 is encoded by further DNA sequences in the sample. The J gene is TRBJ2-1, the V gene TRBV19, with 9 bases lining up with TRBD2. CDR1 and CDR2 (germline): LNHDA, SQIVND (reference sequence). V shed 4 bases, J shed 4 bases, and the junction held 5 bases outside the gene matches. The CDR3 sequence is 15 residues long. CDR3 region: CASSTTSGSYNEQFF. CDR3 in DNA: TGTGCCAGTAGTACGACTAGCGGATCATACAATGAGCAGTTCTTC.

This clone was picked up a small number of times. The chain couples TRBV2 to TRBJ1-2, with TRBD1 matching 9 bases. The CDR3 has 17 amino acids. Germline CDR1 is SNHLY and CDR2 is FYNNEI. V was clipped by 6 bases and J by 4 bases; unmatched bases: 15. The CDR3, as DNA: TGTGCCAGCAGCTCCGGGACAGGGAGCTCGTACTTCTATGGCTACACCTTC. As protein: CASSSGTGSSYFYGYTF.

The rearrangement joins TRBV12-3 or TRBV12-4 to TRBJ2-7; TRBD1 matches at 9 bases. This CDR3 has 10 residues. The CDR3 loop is CASSLGQGKV. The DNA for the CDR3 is TGTGCCAGCAGCCTGGGACAGGGTAAGGTC.

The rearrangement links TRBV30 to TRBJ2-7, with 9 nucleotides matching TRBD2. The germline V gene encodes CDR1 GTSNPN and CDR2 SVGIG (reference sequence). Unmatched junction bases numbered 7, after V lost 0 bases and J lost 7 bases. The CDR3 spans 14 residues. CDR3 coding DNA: TGTGCCTGGAGTGTACGGGGAGCGGGAGGAGAGCAGTACTTC. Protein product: CAWSVRGAGGEQYF.

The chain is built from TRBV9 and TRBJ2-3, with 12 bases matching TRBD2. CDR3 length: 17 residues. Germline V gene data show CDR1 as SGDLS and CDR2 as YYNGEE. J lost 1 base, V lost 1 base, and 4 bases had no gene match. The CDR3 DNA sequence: TGTGCCAGCAGCGTACTAGCGGGGGGGCCGGGCACAGATACGCAGTATTTT. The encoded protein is CASSVLAGGPGTDTQYF.

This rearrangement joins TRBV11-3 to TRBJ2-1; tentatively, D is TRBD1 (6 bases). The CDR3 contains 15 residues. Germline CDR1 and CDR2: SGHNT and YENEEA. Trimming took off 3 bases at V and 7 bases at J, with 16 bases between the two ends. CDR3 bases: TGTGCCAGCAGCTTGACAGGCTCCGGAACAAATGAGCAGTTCTTC. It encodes CASSLTGSGTNEQFF.

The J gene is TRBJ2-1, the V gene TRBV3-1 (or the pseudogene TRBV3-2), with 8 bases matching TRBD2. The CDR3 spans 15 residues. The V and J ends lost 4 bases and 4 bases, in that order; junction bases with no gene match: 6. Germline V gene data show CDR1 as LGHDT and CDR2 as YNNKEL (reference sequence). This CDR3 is CASSLREGLYNEQFF. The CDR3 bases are TGTGCCAGCAGCCTTCGGGAGGGCCTTTACAATGAGCAGTTCTTC.

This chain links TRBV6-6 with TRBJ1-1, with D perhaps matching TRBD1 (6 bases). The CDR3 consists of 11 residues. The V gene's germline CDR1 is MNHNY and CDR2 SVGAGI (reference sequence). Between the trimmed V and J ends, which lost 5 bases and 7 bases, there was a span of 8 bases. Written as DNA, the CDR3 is TGTGCCAGCAGTCTACAGGGTGAAGCTTTCTTT. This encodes CASSLQGEAFF.

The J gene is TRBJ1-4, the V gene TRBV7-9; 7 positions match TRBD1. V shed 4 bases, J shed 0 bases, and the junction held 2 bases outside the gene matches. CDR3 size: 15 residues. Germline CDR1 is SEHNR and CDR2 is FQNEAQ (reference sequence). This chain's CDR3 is CASSYQGATNEKLFF. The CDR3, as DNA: TGTGCCAGCAGCTACCAGGGGGCAACTAATGAAAAACTGTTTTTT.

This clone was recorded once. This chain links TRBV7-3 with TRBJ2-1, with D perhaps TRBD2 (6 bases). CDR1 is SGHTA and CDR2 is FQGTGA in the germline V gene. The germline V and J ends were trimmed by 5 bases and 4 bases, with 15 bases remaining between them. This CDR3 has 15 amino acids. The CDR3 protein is CASSNSGFAYNEQFF. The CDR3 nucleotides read TGTGCCAGCAGCAATAGCGGATTCGCTTACAATGAGCAGTTCTTC.

CDR3 sequence: CASSGGTGTEAFF. The CDR3 region has the DNA TGTGCCAGCAGCGGCGGGACAGGGACTGAAGCTTTCTTT. The chain carries TRBV9 and TRBJ1-1; TRBD1 matches 9 bases. The CDR3 totals 13 residues. With V trimmed by 3 bases and J by 5 bases, 2 bases remained unmatched. CDR1 SGDLS and CDR2 YYNGEE come from the germline V gene.

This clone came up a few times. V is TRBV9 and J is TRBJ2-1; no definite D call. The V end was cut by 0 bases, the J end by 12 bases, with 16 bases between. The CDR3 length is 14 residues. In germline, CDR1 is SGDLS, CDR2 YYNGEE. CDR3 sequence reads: CASSVGVPAMVQFF. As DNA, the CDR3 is TGTGCCAGCAGCGTAGGAGTTCCCGCAATGGTGCAGTTCTTC.

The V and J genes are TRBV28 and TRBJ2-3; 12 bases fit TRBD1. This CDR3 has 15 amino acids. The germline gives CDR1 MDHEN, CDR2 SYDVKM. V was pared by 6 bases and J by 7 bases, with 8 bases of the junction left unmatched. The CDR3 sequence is CASRTPGQGAYTQYF. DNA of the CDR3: TGTGCCAGCAGGACACCGGGACAGGGGGCTTATACGCAGTATTTT. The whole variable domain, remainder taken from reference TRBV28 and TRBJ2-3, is DVKVTQSSRYLVKRTGEKVFLECVQDMDHENMFWYRQDPGLGLRLIYFSYDVKMKEKGDIPEGYSVSREKKERFSLILESASTNQTSMYLCASRTPGQGAYTQYFGPGTRLTVL.

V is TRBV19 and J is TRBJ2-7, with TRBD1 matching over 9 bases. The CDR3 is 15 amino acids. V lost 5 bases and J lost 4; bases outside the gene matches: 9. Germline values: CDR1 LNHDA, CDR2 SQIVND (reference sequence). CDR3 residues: CASSGDPGQGYEQYF. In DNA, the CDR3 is TGTGCCAGTAGTGGAGACCCGGGACAGGGATACGAGCAGTACTTC.